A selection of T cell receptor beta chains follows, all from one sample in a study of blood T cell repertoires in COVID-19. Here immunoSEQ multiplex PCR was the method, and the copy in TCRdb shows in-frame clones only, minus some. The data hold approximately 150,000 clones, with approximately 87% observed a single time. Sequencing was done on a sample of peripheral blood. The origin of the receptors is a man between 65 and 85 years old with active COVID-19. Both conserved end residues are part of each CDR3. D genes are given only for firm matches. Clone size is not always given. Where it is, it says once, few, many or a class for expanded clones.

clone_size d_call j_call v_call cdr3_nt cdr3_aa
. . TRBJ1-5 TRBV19 TGTGCCAGTAGTATCATAGGCAATCAGCCCCAGCATTTT CASSIIGNQPQHF
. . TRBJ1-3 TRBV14 TGTGCCAGCAGCTATCGACAGGAGCAGAGAAACACCATATATTTT CASSYRQEQRNTIYF
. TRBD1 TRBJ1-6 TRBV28 TGTGCCAGCACTGCTGTGGACAGGGACTCCTATAATTCACCCCTCCACTTT CASTAVDRDSYNSPLHF
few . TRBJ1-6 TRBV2 TGTGCCAGCAAATCCCTGGGACATCTGAATTCACCCCTCCACTTT CASKSLGHLNSPLHF
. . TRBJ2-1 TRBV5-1 TGCGCCAGCAGCTGGAGGGTCGGAGAGGAGCAGTTCTTC CASSWRVGEEQFF
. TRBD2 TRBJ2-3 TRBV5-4 TGTGCCAGCAGCGAAAAGCGGGAGTGGAGCACAGATACGCAGTATTTT CASSEKREWSTDTQYF
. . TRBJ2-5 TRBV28 TGTGCCAGCAGATCCGGGGGGCTGGGAGAGACCCAGTACTTC CASRSGGLGETQYF
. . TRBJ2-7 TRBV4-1 TGCGCCAGCAGCCAAGTGACTAGAACCTACGAGCAGTACTTC CASSQVTRTYEQYF
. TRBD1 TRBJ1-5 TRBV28 TGTGCCAGCAGTTTATTACGGGACAGGGATCAGCCCCAGCATTTT CASSLLRDRDQPQHF
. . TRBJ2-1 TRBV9 TGTGCCAGCAGCGTAGGGCCGGGACTTAGAACCAATGAGCAGTTCTTC CASSVGPGLRTNEQFF
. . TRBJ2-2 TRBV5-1 TGCGCCAGCAGCCGGTGGACGGGGACCGGGGAGCTGTTTTTT CASSRWTGTGELFF
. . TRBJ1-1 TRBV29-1 TGCAGCGTTGCCCCCAGGGGCACTGAAGCTTTCTTT CSVAPRGTEAFF
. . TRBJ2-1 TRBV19 TGTGCCAGTAGTACCACGGACAGCTCCTACAATGAGCAGTTCTTC CASSTTDSSYNEQFF
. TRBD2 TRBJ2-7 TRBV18 TGTGCCAGCTCGACCGGGACTAGCGGGTCCAACATCCAGGGGCAGTACTTC CASSTGTSGSNIQGQYF
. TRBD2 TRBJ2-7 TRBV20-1 TGCAGTGCTAGTCCGGCAGCGGGAGTCAGGTACGAGCAGTACTTC CSASPAAGVRYEQYF
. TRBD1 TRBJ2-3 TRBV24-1 TGTGCCACCAGTGATCCTGGACAGGGGCCAGATACGCAGTATTTT CATSDPGQGPDTQYF
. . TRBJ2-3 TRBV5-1 TGCGCCAGCAGCTTGGAAGCTAGACCCACCACGGATACGCAGTATTTT CASSLEARPTTDTQYF